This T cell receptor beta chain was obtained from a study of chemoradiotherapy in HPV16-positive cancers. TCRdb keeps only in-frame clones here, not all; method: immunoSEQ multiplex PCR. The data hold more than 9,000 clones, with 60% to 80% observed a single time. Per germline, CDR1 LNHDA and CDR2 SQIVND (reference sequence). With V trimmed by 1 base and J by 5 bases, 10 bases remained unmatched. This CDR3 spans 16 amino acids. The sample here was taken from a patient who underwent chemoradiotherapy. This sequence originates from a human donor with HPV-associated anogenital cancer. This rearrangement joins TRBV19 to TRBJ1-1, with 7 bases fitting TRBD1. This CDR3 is CASSIGGVTGATEAFF. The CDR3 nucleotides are TGTGCCAGTAGTATAGGTGGGGTCACAGGGGCTACTGAAGCTTTCTTT. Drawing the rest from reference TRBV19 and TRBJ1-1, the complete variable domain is DGGITQSPKYLFRKEGQNVTLSCEQNLNHDAMYWYRQDPGQGLRLIYYSQIVNDFQKGDIAEGYSVSREKKESFPLTVTSAQKNPTAFYLCASSIGGVTGATEAFFGQGTRLTVV.